What follows are 9 T cell receptor beta chains derived from one specimen sequenced in a study of blood T cells in healthy people across ages. Primed by a sample-barcoded 5' primer and a J-beta primer mix, a second PCR proceeded for about 7 to 11 cycles. TCRdb re-called the 5' RACE reads with MiXCR, one entry per CDR3 protein. Among roughly 1,000,000 distinct CDR3 sequences listed, less than 25% were seen once. The sample also formed part of further work on T cells of mothers and their children.

What was sequenced was blood. Source of these receptors: a girl aged 2 to 9 in good health.

This clonotype was observed a handful of times. The chain links TRBV4-1 to TRBJ2-7; TRBD1 agrees at 12 bases. This CDR3 spans 15 amino acids. V lost 3 bases and J lost 6; bases outside the gene matches: 6. The germline V gene has CDR1 MGHRA and CDR2 YSYEKL. CDR3 nucleotides: TGCGCCAGCAGCCAGGGACAGGGGGCGCCGGGCGAGCAGTACTTC. Its protein product is CASSQGQGAPGEQYF.

The genes are TRBV5-1 and TRBJ2-7; D not certain. This CDR3 has 13 residues. V was shortened by 6 bases and J by 0 bases, with 10 bases between the two germline ends. Germline V gene sequence: CDR1 SGHRS, CDR2 YFSETQ. CDR3 coding DNA: TGCGCCAGCACTGCAGACATCTCCTACGAGCAGTACTTC. It encodes CASTADISYEQYF.

This clonotype was counted a few times. The chain joins TRBV7-3 to TRBJ2-3, with 10 bases identical to TRBD2. Trimming took 6 bases from V and 0 from J; bases not matched to a gene: 3. The germline CDR1 and CDR2 sequences are SGHTA and FQGTGA. CDR3 size: 15 residues. The CDR3 DNA reads TGTGCCAGCAGGGCTAGCGGGGGAAGCACAGATACGCAGTATTTT. Translating gives CASRASGGSTDTQYF.

This clonotype has only a few counts. The chain is built from TRBV6-5 and TRBJ2-5; maybe TRBD2 (5 bases). The J call may not be correct, given that the DNA end is closer to TRBJ2-7. The CDR3 loop spans 14 amino acids. Germline loops: CDR1 MNHEY, CDR2 SVGAGI. The CDR3 DNA follows: TGTGCCAGCATCAACGCCGCGGGCAGAAACGAGCAGTACTTC. Translation gives CASINAAGRNEQYF.

The chain uses TRBV12-3 or TRBV12-4 and TRBJ2-7, with D possibly matching TRBD2 (5 bases). The V end was cut by 0 bases, the J end by 0 bases, with 18 bases between. This CDR3 comprises 18 residues. CDR3 bases: TGTGCCAGCAGTTTAGCCGTCGATCAGCGGTTTTTCTCCTACGAGCAGTACTTC. Translated, it gives CASSLAVDQRFFSYEQYF.

This clonotype was observed a few times. The chain recombines TRBV28 with TRBJ1-5; TRBD1 matches at 8 bases. J lost 7 bases, V lost 5 bases, and 19 bases had no gene match. CDR1 is MDHEN, CDR2 SYDVKM, per germline. The CDR3 length is 18 residues. CDR3 sequence reads: CASSRDPHRTGNKQPQHF. CDR3 DNA sequence: TGTGCCAGCAGTCGAGACCCCCATAGGACAGGGAATAAGCAGCCCCAGCATTTT.

In this sample, this clonotype turned up a few times. The chain links TRBV6-2 or TRBV6-3 to TRBJ1-1, with D unresolved. CDR3 length: 14 residues. V gave up 7 bases and J gave up 8 bases, with 20 bases separating them. Germline V gives CDR1 MNHEY, CDR2 SVGEGT. Written as DNA, the CDR3 is TGTGCCAGCACCGACATCGATTTCCGGCGGGAAGCTTTCTTT. Translated, it gives CASTDIDFRREAFF.

A few counts support this clonotype. The conserved phenylalanine or tryptophan normally closing the CDR3 is absent here, so this likely arose from a read error. The V and J genes are TRBV5-1 and TRBJ1-2, with 8 bases identical to TRBD1. CDR1 and CDR2 (germline): SGHRS, YFSETQ. V dropped 0 bases and J dropped 6; count of bases not matched to a gene: 4. The CDR3 has 14 residues. This CDR3 is CASSLGQGADGYTL. Written as DNA, the CDR3 is TGCGCCAGCAGCTTGGGGCAGGGGGCAGATGGCTACACCCTC.

This clonotype was counted a few times. CDR3 in amino acids: CASRGAGCVFSPFCGYTF. The CDR3 region has the DNA TGTGCCAGCAGAGGCGCAGGGTGTGTTTTTTCTCCTTTTTGTGGCTACACCTTC. The gene calls are TRBV6-1 and TRBJ1-2, with a possible D match to TRBD1 (5 bases). This CDR3 has 18 amino acids. Deletions cut 6 bases from V and 7 bases from J, with 30 bases between. Looked up from germline, CDR1 is MNHNS and CDR2 is SASEGT.